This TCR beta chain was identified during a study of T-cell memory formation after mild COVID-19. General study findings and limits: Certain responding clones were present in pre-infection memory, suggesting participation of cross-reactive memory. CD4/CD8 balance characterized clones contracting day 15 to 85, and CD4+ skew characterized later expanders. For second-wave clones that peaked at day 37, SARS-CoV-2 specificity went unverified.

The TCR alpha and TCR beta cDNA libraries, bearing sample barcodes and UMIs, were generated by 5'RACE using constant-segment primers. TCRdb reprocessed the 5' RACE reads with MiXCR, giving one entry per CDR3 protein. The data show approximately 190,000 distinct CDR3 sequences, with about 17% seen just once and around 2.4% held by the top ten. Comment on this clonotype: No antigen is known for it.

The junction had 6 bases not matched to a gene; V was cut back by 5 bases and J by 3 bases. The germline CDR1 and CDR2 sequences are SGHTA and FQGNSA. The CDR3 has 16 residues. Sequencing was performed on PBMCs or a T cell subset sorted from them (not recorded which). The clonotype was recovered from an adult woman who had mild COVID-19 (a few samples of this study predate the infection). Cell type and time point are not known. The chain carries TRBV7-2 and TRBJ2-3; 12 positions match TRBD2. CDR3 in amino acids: CASSPMTSGRTDTQYF. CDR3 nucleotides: TGTGCCAGCAGCCCTATGACTAGCGGGAGAACAGATACGCAGTATTTT.